What follows is one T cell receptor beta chain and its context. The antigen remains unidentified. Profiled with immunoSEQ multiplex PCR; TCRdb holds only in-frame clones, not every one. Among over 100,000 clones listed, about nine tenths were seen once. These data belong to a study of T cell responses to AZD1222 COVID-19 vaccine. Study as a whole: Pooled samples include second doses given at about 4 or 12 weeks. Study findings and constraints: Samples come after the peak T cell response, not at day 14.

Germline CDR1 MNHEY, CDR2 SVGAGI. V lost 6 bases, J lost 4 bases, and 10 bases lay in between. CDR3 size: 13 residues. The chain couples TRBV6-5 to TRBJ1-5; the D gene is possibly TRBD1 (6 bases). The sequences come from peripheral blood, collected on day 0 of AZD1222 vaccination. This TCR derives from an adult in good health. This chain's CDR3 is CASRKQGNQPQHF. CDR3 DNA: TGTGCCAGCAGGAAACAGGGAAATCAGCCCCAGCATTTT.